This T cell receptor (beta chain) was obtained from a study of PD-L1 blockade in urothelial cancer. As to time point: pretreatment peripheral blood. Sequencing used immunoSEQ multiplex PCR; TCRdb keeps in-frame clones, though not all of them. The sample records tens of thousands of clones, 90% to 95% being singletons. V was pared by 2 bases and J by 7 bases, with 5 bases of the junction left unmatched. The germline V gene has CDR1 SGHTA and CDR2 FQGTGA. The CDR3 contains 15 residues. The chain carries TRBV7-3 and TRBJ1-6; TRBD1 matches 7 bases. Sequences were derived from PBMCs, sampled around atezolizumab (anti-PD-L1) treatment. The sequence was collected from a woman aged 55-69 years with urothelial cancer. CDR3 in DNA: TGTGCCAGCAGCTTACGTCAGGGGGACAATTCACCCCTCCACTTT. Its protein product is CASSLRQGDNSPLHF.